The 23 T cell receptor beta chains listed next were all sequenced from one sample in a study of T cells after yellow fever vaccination. TCRdb processed the 5' RACE reads anew with MiXCR; each CDR3 protein has one entry. This table has 300,000 or so distinct CDR3 sequences, about 6.9% appearing once. Sequences were derived from PBMCs, sampled around 45 days after the first yellow fever vaccination. The receptor set was obtained from a man aged 18 to 30 who received the YFV17D yellow fever vaccine.

The rearrangement joins TRBV12-3 or TRBV12-4 to TRBJ2-5, with D possibly being TRBD1 or TRBD2 (5 bases each). Trimming pared 11 bases from V and 7 bases from J, leaving 20 bases between. The CDR3 runs to 13 residues. The CDR3 DNA follows: TGTGCCTCGGGGACCCCCGTGAGTGGGACCCAGTACTTC. Translating it yields CASGTPVSGTQYF.

Concerning this clonotype itself: This likely comes from a read error, as the CDR3 has no conserved phenylalanine or tryptophan at its end. The chain links TRBV5-4 to TRBJ2-3; 12 bases map to TRBD2. Germline V gives CDR1 SGHNT, CDR2 YYREEE (reference sequence). J gave up 0 bases and V 4 bases, and 3 bases lay outside the gene matches. The CDR3 totals 16 residues. The chain's CDR3 is CASSAGLAGSTDTQYS. In nucleotides, the CDR3 is TGTGCCAGCAGCGCTGGACTAGCGGGGAGCACAGATACGCAGTATTCT.

This clonotype has a handful of counts. The CDR3 DNA follows: TGTGCCAGCAGCTTAAAGCAGGGGTCGGGAGAGACCCAGTACTTC. Translation gives CASSLKQGSGETQYF. This rearrangement joins TRBV9 to TRBJ2-5; a weak D match, TRBD1 (6 bases). The CDR3 totals 15 residues. CDR1 and CDR2 (germline): SGDLS, YYNGEE. Trimming cost V 4 bases and J 4 bases, with 17 bases left between them.

This clonotype was recorded a few times. The genes are TRBV7-3 and TRBJ2-2, with D unclear. Germline lookup yields CDR1 SGHTA and CDR2 FQGTGA. CDR3 length: 14 amino acids. V lost 8 bases and J lost 2, with 12 bases in between. The CDR3 here is CASQIHHNTGELFF. The CDR3 DNA reads TGTGCCAGCCAGATCCACCACAACACCGGGGAGCTGTTTTTT.

This clonotype was seen more than once but under ten times. CDR3 loop: CASSQKSGLAVHTGELFF. For the CDR3, the DNA is TGTGCCAGCAGCCAAAAAAGCGGACTAGCGGTCCACACCGGGGAGCTGTTTTTT. The V call is TRBV14, the J call TRBJ2-2, with 10 bases aligning to TRBD2. CDR3 length equals 18 residues. Trimming at V came to 2 bases and at J to 3 bases, leaving 9 bases not matched to a gene. From germline, CDR1 is SGHDN and CDR2 FVKESK.

The sample holds a few counts of this clonotype. CDR3 amino acids: CASSPYRDPAFF. The CDR3, as DNA: TGTGCCAGCAGCCCCTACAGGGATCCAGCTTTCTTT. V is TRBV2 and J is TRBJ1-1; D might be TRBD1 (6 bases). Germline V gives CDR1 SNHLY, CDR2 FYNNEI. V was trimmed by 6 bases and J by 10 bases, leaving 15 bases between them. The CDR3 totals 12 residues.

This clonotype was counted ten times or more. The chain uses TRBV14 and TRBJ2-5; D remains unclear. This CDR3 has 14 amino acids. Germline V gives CDR1 SGHDN, CDR2 FVKESK. The ends were cut back, 4 bases at V and 5 bases at J, with 14 bases in the middle. DNA for the CDR3: TGTGCCAGCAGCCCCCTCATCCTGGGGGAGACCCAGTACTTC. Amino acid sequence: CASSPLILGETQYF.

For this clonotype: At one end, the junction sequence differs from germline, possibly due to a read error. The chain recombines TRBV9 with TRBJ2-2; perhaps TRBD2 as D (5 bases). CDR3 size: 13 residues. CDR1 and CDR2 (germline): SGDLS, YYNGEE. CDR3 amino acids: CASSVVGTGEQFF. In nucleotides, the CDR3 is TGTGCCAGCAGCGTAGTAGGAACCGGGGAGCAGTTTTTT. Based on the CDR3 plus reference TRBV9 and TRBJ2-2, the full variable domain is DSGVTQTPKHLITATGQRVTLRCSPRSGDLSVYWYQQSLDQGLQFLIQYYNGEERAKGNILERFSAQQFPDLHSELNLSSLELGDSALYFCASSVVGTGEQFFGEGSRLTVL.

This clonotype was picked up many times. This rearrangement joins TRBV9 to TRBJ2-5; the match to TRBD1 covers 7 bases. The CDR3 consists of 15 residues. V trimming: 5 bases; J trimming: 1 base; junction bases outside the gene matches: 8. Germline lookup yields CDR1 SGDLS and CDR2 YYNGEE. CDR3 nucleotides: TGTGCCAGCAGACACCGGGACAGAACCCAAGAGACCCAGTACTTC. It translates to CASRHRDRTQETQYF.

This clonotype has more than one count but fewer than ten. This sequence joins TRBV9 and TRBJ1-6; D might be TRBD1 (5 bases). Germline V gene data show CDR1 as SGDLS and CDR2 as YYNGEE. The CDR3 spans 15 residues. V was clipped by 0 bases and J by 8 bases, with 12 bases between them. The CDR3 region has the DNA TGTGCCAGCAGCGTAGAGGGGAGGAGGGATTCACCCCTCCACTTT. Encoded protein: CASSVEGRRDSPLHF.

This clonotype has just a few counts. The CDR3 is CASSLGLGRQYV. The CDR3, as DNA: TGTGCCAGCAGCTTAGGGTTGGGCCGCCAGTACGTC. The gene calls are TRBV7-9 and TRBJ2-7; D unclear. The CDR3 extends over 12 amino acids. V was shortened by 1 base and J by 10 bases, with 11 bases between the two germline ends. The germline gives CDR1 SEHNR, CDR2 FQNEAQ (reference sequence).

This clonotype was counted many times. V is TRBV12-5 and J is TRBJ1-1, with a weak D call TRBD1 (5 bases). V was trimmed by 7 bases and J by 2 bases, leaving 23 bases between them. This CDR3 is 17 amino acids long. CDR1 LGHNT and CDR2 FRNRAP come from the germline V gene. The CDR3 reads CASALWGRAEINTEAFF. In DNA, the CDR3 is TGTGCTAGTGCCCTGTGGGGGAGGGCTGAGATAAACACTGAAGCTTTCTTT. Looking up the rest from reference TRBV12-5 and TRBJ1-1 gives the full variable domain: DARVTQTPRHKVTEMGQEVTMRCQPILGHNTVFWYRQTMMQGLELLAYFRNRAPLDDSGMPKDRFSAEMPDATLATLKIQPSEPRDSAVYFCASALWGRAEINTEAFFGQGTRLTVV.

The chain uses TRBV5-1 and TRBJ1-5, with unresolved D. This CDR3 spans 11 amino acids. V was cut by 3 bases and J by 9 bases, with 7 bases left in between. Germline CDR1 and CDR2: SGHRS and YFSETQ. Here the CDR3 reads CASSCRLPQHF. Written as DNA, the CDR3 is TGCGCCAGCAGCTGTCGTCTGCCCCAGCATTTT.

This clonotype was found many times. The chain employs TRBV11-3 and TRBJ2-1, with 9 positions matching TRBD1. Losses at the gene ends were 8 bases for V and 4 bases for J; bases not matched to a gene: 6. This CDR3 comprises 14 residues. Germline CDR1 SGHNT, CDR2 YENEEA. CDR3 sequence reads: CASGPGQGYNEQFF. As DNA, the CDR3 is TGTGCCAGCGGGCCGGGACAGGGATACAATGAGCAGTTCTTC.

This clonotype turned up a few times. V gene TRBV18 combines with J gene TRBJ1-1; D might be TRBD1 (6 bases). V lost 0 bases, J lost 7 bases, and 27 bases lay in between. CDR3 length: 19 residues. CDR1 and CDR2 from the germline V gene are KGHSH and LQKENI. The CDR3 protein is CASSPPLVYREWGDYEAFF. The CDR3 bases are TGTGCCAGCTCACCACCGTTGGTTTACAGGGAGTGGGGGGATTATGAAGCTTTCTTT.

In its sample, this clonotype was seen a few times. The chain links TRBV15 to TRBJ2-3; 8 bases match TRBD1. The V segment lost 6 bases and the J segment 1 base; nucleotides outside the gene matches: 9. The germline CDR1 and CDR2 sequences are LNHNV and YYDKDF (reference sequence). This CDR3 comprises 16 residues. CDR3 protein: CATSLGTGSRTDTQYF. CDR3 coding DNA: TGTGCCACCAGTCTCGGGACAGGATCGCGCACAGATACGCAGTATTTT.

This clonotype was seen more than once but under ten times. The chain is built from TRBV27 and TRBJ1-1; D is possibly TRBD1 (5 bases). V lost 6 bases to trimming and J lost 5 bases, with 16 bases between them. CDR1 and CDR2 from the germline V gene are MNHEY and SMNVEV (reference sequence). CDR3 length equals 14 residues. CDR3 residues: CASRPQGLFTEAFF. In DNA, the CDR3 is TGTGCCAGCAGACCGCAGGGCCTCTTTACTGAAGCTTTCTTT.

This clonotype was observed many times. J is TRBJ2-2 and V is TRBV19; 7 bases agree with TRBD1. This CDR3 is 11 amino acids long. With 8 bases clipped from V and 7 bases from J, the junction kept 1 base outside the gene matches. Germline V gives CDR1 LNHDA, CDR2 SQIVND (reference sequence). Here the CDR3 DNA reads TGTGCCAGTGGGACAGTCGGGGAGCTGTTTTTT. Protein sequence: CASGTVGELFF. Full variable domain (rest looked up from reference TRBV19 and TRBJ2-2): DGGITQSPKYLFRKEGQNVTLSCEQNLNHDAMYWYRQDPGQGLRLIYYSQIVNDFQKGDIAEGYSVSREKKESFPLTVTSAQKNPTAFYLCASGTVGELFFGEGSRLTVL.

The V and J genes are TRBV19 and TRBJ1-2; D not resolved. The V and J ends lost 6 bases and 4 bases respectively, with 15 bases between them. Germline assignment: CDR1 LNHDA and CDR2 SQIVND (reference sequence). The CDR3 is 14 amino acids. CDR3 sequence: CASRPNLKGYGYTF. The CDR3 DNA is TGTGCCAGTAGACCGAACCTAAAGGGCTATGGCTACACCTTC.

The chain has TRBV15 and TRBJ1-5; 9 nucleotides line up with TRBD1. CDR3 length equals 17 residues. The V segment lost 0 bases and the J segment 4 bases; nucleotides outside the gene matches: 7. Germline loops: CDR1 LNHNV, CDR2 YYDKDF (reference sequence). CDR3 coding DNA: TGTGCCACCAGCAGAGATGTGAGGACAGGGGCTAATCAGCCCCAGCATTTT. Amino acids: CATSRDVRTGANQPQHF.

This clonotype has a handful of counts. The J gene is TRBJ2-2, the V gene TRBV5-1, with D perhaps TRBD1 (5 bases). The CDR3 is 14 amino acids. Trimming cost V 2 bases and J 10 bases, with 15 bases left between them. Germline CDR1 is SGHRS and CDR2 is YFSETQ. The CDR3 bases are TGCGCCAGCAGCTTCCAGGGTGGAACGGCGGAGCTGTTTTTT. This codes for CASSFQGGTAELFF.

The chain recombines TRBV4-1 with TRBJ1-1; D remains unclear. Germline V gives CDR1 MGHRA, CDR2 YSYEKL. This CDR3 contains 15 residues. V was clipped by 0 bases and J by 10 bases, with 18 bases between them. The DNA for the CDR3 is TGCGCCAGCAGCCAAGATCCGGACTGGAGGAATTCAGCTTTCTTT. Translated, it gives CASSQDPDWRNSAFF.

This clonotype came up a few times. This chain joins TRBV20-1 and TRBJ1-5; D unresolved. Trimming left V 4 bases short and J 1 base short, with 14 bases between. This CDR3 is built from 15 residues. Germline lookup yields CDR1 DFQATT and CDR2 SNEGSKA (reference sequence). CDR3 sequence: CSATYKGWSNQPQHF. The CDR3, as DNA: TGCAGTGCTACATATAAGGGTTGGAGCAATCAGCCCCAGCATTTT.